This TCR beta chain stems from a study of cytomegalovirus exposure and HLA in healthy donors. V was clipped by 3 bases and J by 2 bases; unmatched bases: 3. Germline V gene sequence: CDR1 PRHDT, CDR2 FYEKMQ (reference sequence). There are 17 residues in the CDR3. In regard to this clone: The antigen is not known.

The PCR was carried out with 60 Vbeta primers and 13 Jbeta primers. Sequenced by immunoSEQ multiplex PCR; TCRdb stores in-frame clones only, minus some. There are about 200,000 clones in the sample; around 78% occur only once, and 1.9% lies in the top ten. The study, taken as a whole, reports: TCR beta chains numbering approximately 150 were designated cytomegalovirus-associated.

The receptor was isolated from a man aged 30 to 45 in good health and CMV-seronegative. Sequencing was performed on PBMCs. This chain links TRBV13 with TRBJ2-2; TRBD2 matches 13 bases. The CDR3 bases are TGTGCCAGCAGCTTTACTAGCGGGAGGGGAAACACCGGGGAGCTGTTTTTT. It encodes CASSFTSGRGNTGELFF.